These 8 T cell receptor beta chains were sequenced from one sample in a study of T-cell reconstitution after alpha-beta-depleted transplantation in children. Unique molecular identifiers were incorporated when the TCRbeta library was constructed. MiXCR was run by TCRdb on the PCR reads, yielding one entry per CDR3 protein. The sample has about 360,000 distinct CDR3 sequences, less than 15% seen once. Sequences were derived from PBMCs, sampled from the stem cell graft. The receptors originated from a human donor who donated a stem cell graft to a child with Fanconi anemia.

V is TRBV11-2 and J is TRBJ1-2; possibly TRBD1 for D (5 bases). The V and J ends lost 2 bases and 6 bases respectively, with 22 bases between them. The CDR3 totals 17 residues. In germline, CDR1 is SGHAT, CDR2 FQNNGV. The CDR3 DNA follows: TGTGCCAGCAGCTTAAATGGGAAAGGCGGGGCGGCGGATGGCTACACCTTC. As protein: CASSLNGKGGAADGYTF.

This clonotype occurred a few times. The chain couples TRBV5-6 to TRBJ1-1; tentatively, D is TRBD1 (6 bases). Trimming left V 4 bases short and J 4 bases short, with 14 bases between. This CDR3 comprises 14 residues. CDR1 is SGHDT, CDR2 YYEEEE, per germline. CDR3: CASSPTGRITEAFF. The DNA of the CDR3 is TGTGCCAGCAGCCCCACAGGGAGGATCACTGAAGCTTTCTTT.

This clonotype showed up just a few times. The V and J genes are TRBV29-1 and TRBJ2-7; TRBD2 aligns across 7 bases. The ends lost 3 bases at V and 3 bases at J; junction bases unmatched: 5. Germline CDR1 and CDR2: SQVTM and ANQGSEA. The CDR3 spans 13 residues. The CDR3 here is CSVDSGDGYEQYF. The CDR3 bases are TGCAGCGTTGACAGCGGGGATGGCTACGAGCAGTACTTC.

This clonotype was detected many times. This rearrangement joins TRBV20-1 to TRBJ2-3; D is perhaps TRBD1 or TRBD2 (5 bases each). Germline V gene data show CDR1 as DFQATT and CDR2 as SNEGSKA (reference sequence). This CDR3 comprises 14 residues. Trimming left V 0 bases short and J 1 base short, with 8 bases between. The CDR3 DNA reads as TGCAGTGCTAGAGATGGGGGTGGCACAGATACGCAGTATTTT. This sequence encodes CSARDGGGTDTQYF.

This clonotype was counted between two and nine times. This sequence joins TRBV11-1 and TRBJ2-5; tentative D call: TRBD1 (6 bases). The CDR3 runs 12 residues. V was clipped by 6 bases and J by 4 bases, with 9 bases between them. Per the germline V gene, CDR1 is SGHAT and CDR2 is FQDESV (reference sequence). CDR3 region: CASRKQGETQYF. In nucleotides, the CDR3 is TGTGCCAGCAGGAAACAGGGAGAGACCCAGTACTTC.

The table lists this clonotype with many counts. V is TRBV20-1 and J is TRBJ2-1; either TRBD1 or TRBD2 may supply D (5 bases each). V lost 3 bases to trimming and J lost 7 bases, with 22 bases between them. The CDR3 is made up of 16 amino acids. The V gene's germline CDR1 is DFQATT and CDR2 SNEGSKA (reference sequence). The CDR3 sequence is CSASLSGDREGNEQFF. CDR3 DNA sequence: TGCAGTGCTAGCCTTTCCGGGGACCGCGAAGGGAATGAGCAGTTCTTC.

This clonotype was seen only a few times. This chain connects TRBV7-9 to TRBJ2-1; D unresolved. This CDR3 comprises 12 residues. The germline V gene encodes CDR1 SEHNR and CDR2 FQNEAQ (reference sequence). V gave up 5 bases and J gave up 9 bases, with 11 bases separating them. The CDR3 DNA reads TGTGCCAGCAGCCTGGACGTAGGTGAGCAGTTCTTC. Translated, it gives CASSLDVGEQFF.

The rearrangement links TRBV5-5 to TRBJ2-7; 12 bases agree with TRBD1. This CDR3 contains 14 residues. CDR1 and CDR2 from the germline V gene are SGHKS and YYEKEE (reference sequence). The junction had 5 bases not matched to a gene; V was cut back by 5 bases and J by 5 bases. CDR3 sequence reads: CASSMGTGGDEQYF. In nucleotides, the CDR3 is TGTGCCAGCAGTATGGGGACAGGGGGCGACGAGCAGTACTTC.